One and the same sample provided the 28 T cell receptor beta chains below, sequenced in a study of CD8+CD57+ T cells in acquired aplastic anemia. Patients selected for sequencing had displayed CD8+CD57+ cell expansion by flow cytometry. Both TCR beta VDJ combination and CDR3 sequence profiling were carried out. Genomic DNA was the template for this profiling. In TCRdb, the reads were re-called with MiXCR into one record per CDR3 protein. The table includes 150,000 to 180,000 distinct CDR3 sequences, around half detected once. The material sequenced was sorted CD4+, CD8+, or CD8+CD57+ T cells (not recorded which) from PBMCs. These receptors originate from a human donor with aplastic anemia.

This clonotype was counted ten times or more. V gene TRBV20-1 combines with J gene TRBJ2-7; unclear D gene. The CDR3 consists of 13 residues. Trimming stripped 1 base from V and 4 bases from J, with 11 bases between. CDR1 DFQATT and CDR2 SNEGSKA come from the germline V gene (reference sequence). The CDR3 is CSARAEMEYEQYF. The CDR3 coding sequence is TGCAGTGCTAGAGCCGAAATGGAGTACGAGCAGTACTTC.

The chain recombines TRBV5-1 with TRBJ2-1; no reliable D call. V lost 0 bases and J 0 bases, leaving 13 bases between the germline ends. CDR3 size: 17 residues. Germline lookup yields CDR1 SGHRS and CDR2 YFSETQ. For the CDR3, the DNA is TGCGCCAGCAGCTTGGAGTCCCCTCGGTTCTCCTACAATGAGCAGTTCTTC. This translates into CASSLESPRFSYNEQFF.

This clonotype was counted only a few times. The chain recombines TRBV7-8 with TRBJ2-7; D is undetermined. The V end lost 0 bases, the J end lost 2 bases, and 5 bases lay between the germline ends. The CDR3 covers 13 residues. Per the germline V gene, CDR1 is SGHVS and CDR2 is FQNEAQ. CDR3: CASSLAHPYEQYF. The CDR3 DNA follows: TGTGCCAGCAGCTTAGCTCACCCCTACGAGCAGTACTTC.

This clonotype was detected ten times or more. The chain uses TRBV20-1 and TRBJ2-5; TRBD1 might be the D (7 bases). CDR1 is DFQATT, CDR2 SNEGSKA, per germline (reference sequence). The CDR3 runs 13 residues. V lost 3 bases and J lost 5, with 13 bases in between. For the CDR3, the DNA is TGCAGTGCTAGCGTACAGGGGAGGGAGACCCAGTACTTC. Translating it yields CSASVQGRETQYF.

V and J are TRBV18 and TRBJ2-5, with 8 bases aligning to TRBD1. The CDR3 has 16 amino acids. V gave up 0 bases and J gave up 1 base; unmatched junction bases: 4. Germline-derived CDR1 and CDR2 are KGHSH and LQKENI. For the CDR3, the DNA is TGTGCCAGCTCACCACCGGACAGGGCGCCCCAAGAGACCCAGTACTTC. Translation: CASSPPDRAPQETQYF.

This clonotype has more than one count but fewer than ten. J is TRBJ2-7 and V is TRBV25-1, with D perhaps matching TRBD2 (6 bases). V lost 8 bases to trimming and J lost 2 bases, with 10 bases between them. Germline-derived CDR1 and CDR2 are MGHDK and SYGVNS. The CDR3 has 12 amino acids. For the CDR3, the DNA is TGTGCCAGCGGAGGGGCGGCCTACGAGCAGTACTTC. Translating it yields CASGGAAYEQYF.

This clonotype was picked up many times. The V gene is TRBV6-5, the J gene TRBJ1-2; 7 bases align to TRBD1. The CDR3 is made up of 16 amino acids. The germline V gene encodes CDR1 MNHEY and CDR2 SVGAGI. The trim removed 2 bases at V and 4 bases at J, leaving 10 bases unmatched. The CDR3 bases are TGTGCCAGCAGTTACCTAGGCTCGGGACAGATCTATGGCTACACCTTC. Amino acid sequence: CASSYLGSGQIYGYTF.

This chain joins TRBV20-1 and TRBJ1-1; D perhaps matches TRBD1 (5 bases). Deletions cut 3 bases from V and 3 bases from J, with 5 bases between. The CDR3 extends over 11 amino acids. The germline V gene has CDR1 DFQATT and CDR2 SNEGSKA (reference sequence). The DNA for the CDR3 is TGCAGTGCTAGGGGGGACACTGAAGCTTTCTTT. It is translated as CSARGDTEAFF.

The chain has TRBV20-1 and TRBJ2-1; 11 positions agree with TRBD2. CDR1 and CDR2 (germline): DFQATT, SNEGSKA (reference sequence). V lost 7 bases, J lost 8 bases, and 4 bases stayed unmatched. The CDR3 length is 12 residues. This chain's CDR3 is CSVAGGPDEQFF. CDR3 bases: TGCAGTGTAGCGGGGGGGCCGGATGAGCAGTTCTTC.

The chain recombines TRBV7-6 with TRBJ2-5; D is possibly TRBD2 (7 bases). Germline V gene lookup returns CDR1 SGHVS and CDR2 FNYEAQ. The CDR3 consists of 14 residues. V was shortened by 2 bases and J by 11 bases, with 18 bases between the two germline ends. This CDR3 is CASSLTGGQDTQYF. The CDR3 DNA is TGTGCCAGCAGCTTAACCGGGGGGCAGGACACTCAGTACTTC.

In regard to this clonotype: One end of the junction fails to match germline, which may point to a read error. CDR3 region: CATGFGRPTDTRYF. Written as DNA, the CDR3 is TGTGCCACTGGTTTTGGGAGGCCCACAGATACGCGGTATTTT. The rearrangement links TRBV19 to TRBJ2-3, with a possible D match to TRBD2 (6 bases). CDR1 and CDR2 (germline): LNHDA, SQIVND (reference sequence). The CDR3 spans 14 residues. The full variable domain, completed using reference TRBV19 and TRBJ2-3, is DGGITQSPKYLFRKEGQNVTLSCEQNLNHDAMYWYRQDPGQGLRLIYYSQIVNDFQKGDIAEGYSVSREKKESFPLTVTSAQKNPTAFYLCATGFGRPTDTRYFGPGTRLTVL.

This clonotype was picked up many times. The chain employs TRBV20-1 and TRBJ2-3; D gene ambiguous. From germline, CDR1 is DFQATT and CDR2 SNEGSKA (reference sequence). The CDR3 spans 15 residues. Deletions cut 5 bases from V and 4 bases from J, with 19 bases between. CDR3 in DNA: TGCAGTGCTTCCTACGGGCCGGCTAGGGCAGATACGCAGTATTTT. Its translation is CSASYGPARADTQYF.

This chain joins TRBV11-1 and TRBJ2-3; TRBD2 aligns across 9 bases. Per germline, CDR1 SGHAT and CDR2 FQDESV (reference sequence). V was pared by 3 bases and J by 4 bases, with 5 bases of the junction left unmatched. There are 15 residues in the CDR3. The CDR3 spells CASSLQREVSDTQYF. CDR3 nucleotides: TGTGCCAGCAGCTTGCAGCGGGAGGTATCAGATACGCAGTATTTT.

This clonotype has just a few counts. The chain links TRBV27 to TRBJ2-7, with D possibly matching TRBD1 (5 bases). The CDR3 contains 14 residues. With 6 bases removed from V and 2 bases from J, the gap between germline ends came to 14 bases. Germline CDR1 reads MNHEY; CDR2 reads SMNVEV (reference sequence). The CDR3 DNA reads TGTGCCAGCAGCCCCCTTTCCAGGGCCTACGAGCAGTACTTC. Translated: CASSPLSRAYEQYF.

CDR3 residues: CASRAPGQGNGYTF. For the CDR3, the DNA is TGTGCCAGCAGAGCCCCGGGACAGGGAAACGGCTACACCTTC. This rearrangement joins TRBV2 to TRBJ1-2, with 9 bases lining up with TRBD1. The V segment lost 6 bases and the J segment 8 bases; nucleotides outside the gene matches: 10. The germline V gene has CDR1 SNHLY and CDR2 FYNNEI. This CDR3 comprises 14 residues.

The CDR3 is CASSMRTGGSGANVLTF. The CDR3 nucleotides are TGTGCCAGTAGTATGAGGACAGGGGGCTCTGGGGCCAACGTCCTGACTTTC. This sequence joins TRBV19 and TRBJ2-6, with 10 bases that match TRBD1. The CDR3 is 17 amino acids. Unmatched junction bases numbered 2, after V lost 3 bases and J lost 0 bases. The germline CDR1 and CDR2 sequences are LNHDA and SQIVND (reference sequence).

The chain links TRBV29-1 to TRBJ2-3; D is possibly TRBD1 (6 bases). The CDR3 has 12 residues. The V gene's germline CDR1 is SQVTM and CDR2 ANQGSEA. V lost 4 bases and J 5 bases, leaving 10 bases between the germline ends. CDR3 coding DNA: TGCAGCGTTGTGACAGGAGGAGATACGCAGTATTTT. Translated: CSVVTGGDTQYF.

The chain carries TRBV4-2 and TRBJ2-1; 10 nucleotides line up with TRBD2. After removal of 4 bases from V and 5 bases from J, the junction contained 8 bases not matched to a gene. This CDR3 contains 16 residues. Germline V CDR1 and CDR2: LGHNA, YNFKEQ. Here the CDR3 DNA reads TGTGCCAGCAGCCCCTACGCTAGCGGGGGAAACAATGAGCAGTTCTTC. Translation gives CASSPYASGGNNEQFF.

This clonotype was seen once. V gene TRBV7-9 combines with J gene TRBJ1-2, with 7 nucleotides matching TRBD1. Trimming cost V 3 bases and J 8 bases; bases outside gene matches: 12. This CDR3 has 15 amino acids. The germline gives CDR1 SEHNR, CDR2 FQNEAQ (reference sequence). This chain's CDR3 is CASSFIPQGTEGYTF. The CDR3 DNA is TGTGCCAGCAGCTTCATCCCGCAGGGGACAGAGGGCTACACCTTC.

There are many counts of this clonotype. This sequence joins TRBV19 and TRBJ1-6, with 7 bases matching TRBD1. The ends lost 4 bases at V and 7 bases at J; junction bases unmatched: 10. This CDR3 contains 16 residues. In germline, CDR1 is LNHDA, CDR2 SQIVND (reference sequence). CDR3 in amino acids: CASSNTTGTANSPLHF. The DNA of the CDR3 is TGTGCCAGTAGTAATACCACCGGGACAGCGAATTCACCCCTCCACTTT.

The rearrangement uses TRBV13 and TRBJ1-1; 7 nucleotides agree with TRBD1. J gave up 0 bases and V 8 bases, and 3 bases lay outside the gene matches. Germline lookup yields CDR1 PRHDT and CDR2 FYEKMQ (reference sequence). The CDR3 has 13 residues. The CDR3 here is CASVDRVNTEAFF. The DNA of the CDR3 is TGTGCCAGCGTCGACAGGGTGAACACTGAAGCTTTCTTT.

The chain joins TRBV7-3 to TRBJ2-7; D unclear. The CDR3 has 14 amino acids. Trimming removed 5 bases at V and 6 bases at J, with 17 bases between. In germline, CDR1 is SGHTA, CDR2 FQGTGA. The CDR3 nucleotides are TGTGCCAGCAGCCAAAGGACGGGCCAACGCGAGCAGTACTTC. It is translated as CASSQRTGQREQYF.

This clonotype came up many times. The chain joins TRBV11-1 to TRBJ1-2; D is perhaps TRBD1 (6 bases). Per germline, CDR1 SGHAT and CDR2 FQDESV (reference sequence). V was pared by 5 bases and J by 4 bases, with 20 bases between. The CDR3 contains 16 residues. In nucleotides, the CDR3 is TGTGCCAGCAGCCCGAGGGGGGCCGCCCTTTTCTATGGCTACACCTTC. Amino acids: CASSPRGAALFYGYTF.

To note about this clonotype: One end of the junction fails to match germline, which may point to a read error. The chain links TRBV11-1 to TRBJ2-5, with 10 nucleotides matching TRBD2. The CDR3 covers 18 residues. CDR1 SGHAT and CDR2 FQDESV come from the germline V gene (reference sequence). DNA for the CDR3: TGTACCAGCAGCTTCCCCGGGACAGGCGGACTAGCGGCGATAACCCAGTACTTC. This encodes CTSSFPGTGGLAAITQYF.

This clonotype was counted ten times or more. The chain carries TRBV6-1 and TRBJ2-3; 8 bases map to TRBD2. Germline CDR1 is MNHNS and CDR2 is SASEGT. J lost 4 bases, V lost 3 bases, and 6 bases had no gene match. This CDR3 contains 15 residues. This CDR3 reads CASSDKRGFADTQYF. The CDR3 DNA reads TGTGCCAGCAGTGATAAGCGGGGGTTCGCAGATACGCAGTATTTT.

The rearrangement joins TRBV10-3 to TRBJ2-1, with a tentative D call TRBD1 (5 bases). V gave up 2 bases and J gave up 0 bases, with 8 bases separating them. This CDR3 is 15 amino acids long. Germline CDR1 and CDR2: ENHRY and SYGVKD. CDR3 amino acids: CAISEGASSYNEQFF. For the CDR3, the DNA is TGTGCCATCAGTGAGGGGGCGAGCTCCTACAATGAGCAGTTCTTC.

This chain uses TRBV20-1 with TRBJ2-1; D gene uncertain. CDR3 length equals 9 residues. Germline CDR1 DFQATT, CDR2 SNEGSKA (reference sequence). The V gene lost 5 bases and the J gene lost 16 bases, with 12 bases spanning the gap. The CDR3 nucleotides read TGCAGTGCTGATAGGCCTGGTTTCTTC. Its protein is CSADRPGFF.

The V and J genes are TRBV20-1 and TRBJ2-5, with 13 bases fitting TRBD2. V lost 5 bases, J lost 5 bases, and 8 bases stayed unmatched. The CDR3 extends over 15 amino acids. The V gene's germline CDR1 is DFQATT and CDR2 SNEGSKA (reference sequence). DNA of the CDR3: TGCAGTGCTCTTGGACTAGCGGGGGAGGGGGAGACCCAGTACTTC. Translating gives CSALGLAGEGETQYF.